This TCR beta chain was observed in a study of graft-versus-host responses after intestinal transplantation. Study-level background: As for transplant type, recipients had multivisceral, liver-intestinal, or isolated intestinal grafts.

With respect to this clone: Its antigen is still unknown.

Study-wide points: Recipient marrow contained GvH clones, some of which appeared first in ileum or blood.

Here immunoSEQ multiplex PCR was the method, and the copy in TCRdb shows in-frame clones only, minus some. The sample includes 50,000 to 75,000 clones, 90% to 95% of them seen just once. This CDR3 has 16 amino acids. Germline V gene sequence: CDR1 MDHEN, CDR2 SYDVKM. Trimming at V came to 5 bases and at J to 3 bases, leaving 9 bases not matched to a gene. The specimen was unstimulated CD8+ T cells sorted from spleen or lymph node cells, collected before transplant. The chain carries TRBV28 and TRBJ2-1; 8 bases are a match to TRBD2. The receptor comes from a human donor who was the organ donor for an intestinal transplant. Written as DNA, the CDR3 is TGTGCCAGCAGTCCACCCGAGCGGGGGCTCTACAATGAGCAGTTCTTC. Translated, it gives CASSPPERGLYNEQFF.